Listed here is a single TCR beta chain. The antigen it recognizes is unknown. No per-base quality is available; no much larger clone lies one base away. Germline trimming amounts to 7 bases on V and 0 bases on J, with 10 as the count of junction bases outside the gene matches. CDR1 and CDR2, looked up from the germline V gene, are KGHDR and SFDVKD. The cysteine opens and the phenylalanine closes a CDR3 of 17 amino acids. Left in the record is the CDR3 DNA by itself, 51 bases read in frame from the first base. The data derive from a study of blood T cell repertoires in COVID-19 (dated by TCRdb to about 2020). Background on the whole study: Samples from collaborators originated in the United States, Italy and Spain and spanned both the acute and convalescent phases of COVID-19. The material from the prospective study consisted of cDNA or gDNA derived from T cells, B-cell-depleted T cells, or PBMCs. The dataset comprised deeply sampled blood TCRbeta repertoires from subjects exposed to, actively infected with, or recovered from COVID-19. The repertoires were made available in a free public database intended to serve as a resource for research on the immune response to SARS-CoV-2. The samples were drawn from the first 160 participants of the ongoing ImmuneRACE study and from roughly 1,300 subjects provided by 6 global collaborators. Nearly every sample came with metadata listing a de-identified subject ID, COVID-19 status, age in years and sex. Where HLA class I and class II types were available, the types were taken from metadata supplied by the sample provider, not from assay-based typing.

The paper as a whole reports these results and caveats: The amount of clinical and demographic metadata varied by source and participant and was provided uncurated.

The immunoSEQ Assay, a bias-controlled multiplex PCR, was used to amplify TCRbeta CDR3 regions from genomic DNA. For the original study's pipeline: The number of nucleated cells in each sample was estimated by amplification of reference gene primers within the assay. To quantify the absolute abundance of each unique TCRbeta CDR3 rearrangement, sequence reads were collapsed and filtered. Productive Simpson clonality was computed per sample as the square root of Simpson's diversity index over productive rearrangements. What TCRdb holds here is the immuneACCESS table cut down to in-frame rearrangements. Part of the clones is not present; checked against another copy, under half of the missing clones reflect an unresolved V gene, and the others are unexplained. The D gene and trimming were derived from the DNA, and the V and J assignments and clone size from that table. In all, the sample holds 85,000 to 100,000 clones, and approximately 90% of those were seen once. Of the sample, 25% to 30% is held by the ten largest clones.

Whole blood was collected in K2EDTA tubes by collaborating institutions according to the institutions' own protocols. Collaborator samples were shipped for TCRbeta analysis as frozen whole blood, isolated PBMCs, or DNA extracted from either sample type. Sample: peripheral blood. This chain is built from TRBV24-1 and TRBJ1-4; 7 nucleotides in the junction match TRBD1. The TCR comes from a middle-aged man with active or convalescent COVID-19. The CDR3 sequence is CATSGTAPGSTNEKLFF. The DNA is TGTGCCACCAGCGGGACAGCTCCAGGGTCAACTAATGAAAAACTGTTTTTT.